The 14 T cell receptor beta chains in this list originate from one sample, sequenced in a study of blood T cells in healthy people across ages. Alongside a J-beta primer mix, a sample-barcoded 5' primer served in a second PCR lasting about 7 to 11 cycles. TCRdb re-derived calls from the 5' RACE reads in MiXCR, one entry per CDR3 protein. The data hold some 1,500,000 distinct CDR3 sequences, with roughly 43% observed a single time. Specimen: blood. The source of these receptors is a woman between 18 and 30 years old in good health.

V and J are TRBV12-3 or TRBV12-4 and TRBJ1-2, with D unresolved. The CDR3 is made up of 11 amino acids. V was cut by 5 bases and J by 11 bases, with 12 bases left in between. The CDR3 reads CASSIHGTYTF. As DNA, the CDR3 is TGTGCCAGCAGTATCCATGGAACTTACACCTTC.

On this clonotype itself: The junction departs from the called germline gene at one end, perhaps through a read error. The rearrangement links TRBV7-2 to TRBJ1-2; D is unresolved. CDR1 SGHTA and CDR2 FQGNSA come from the germline V gene. The CDR3 spans 11 residues. The CDR3: CASSFGHSYTF. The CDR3 DNA reads TGTGCCAGTAGCTTTGGCCACAGCTACACCTTC. Full variable domain (missing parts from reference TRBV7-2 and TRBJ1-2): GAGVSQSPSNKVTEKGKDVELRCDPISGHTALYWYRQSLGQGLEFLIYFQGNSAPDKSGLPSDRFSAERTGGSVSTLTIQRTQQEDSAVYLCASSFGHSYTFGSGTRLTVV.

This clonotype was picked up many times. The CDR3 DNA reads as TGTGCCAGCAGTTCCCCGACAGGGAGAGGTTTATACAATGAGCAGTTCTTC. Protein sequence: CASSSPTGRGLYNEQFF. The chain recombines TRBV6-5 with TRBJ2-1; 7 nucleotides line up with TRBD1. The germline CDR1 and CDR2 sequences are MNHEY and SVGAGI. This CDR3 region has 17 residues. J lost 4 bases, V lost 4 bases, and 13 bases had no gene match.

The table lists this clonotype with a few counts. This chain joins TRBV7-2 and TRBJ2-2; 10 positions match TRBD2. With V trimmed by 8 bases and J by 5 bases, 5 bases remained unmatched. The CDR3 covers 14 residues. In germline, CDR1 is SGHTA, CDR2 FQGNSA. In DNA, the CDR3 is TGTGCCAGCGGATCTAGCGGGGGTACCGGGGAGCTGTTTTTT. Amino acid sequence: CASGSSGGTGELFF.

CDR3 loop: CASSQDSSLSPLHF. The CDR3 coding sequence is TGCGCCAGCAGCCAAGATAGTTCGCTTTCACCCCTCCACTTT. The rearrangement links TRBV4-3 to TRBJ1-6; D uncertain. Germline assignment: CDR1 LGHNA and CDR2 YSLEER. The CDR3 runs to 14 residues. The V end was cut by 0 bases, the J end by 9 bases, with 9 bases between.

The chain joins TRBV6-2 or TRBV6-3 to TRBJ2-1; TRBD1 aligns across 7 bases. With 5 bases clipped from V and 6 bases from J, the junction kept 13 bases outside the gene matches. Germline V lookup: CDR1 MNHEY, CDR2 SVGEGT. The CDR3 is 16 residues long. The CDR3 protein is CASSHRPTGFGNEQFF. In DNA, the CDR3 is TGTGCCAGCAGTCATAGGCCGACAGGGTTCGGCAATGAGCAGTTCTTC.

The rearrangement links TRBV27 to TRBJ1-1; D ambiguous. V lost 0 bases, J lost 0 bases, and 8 bases lay in between. Germline assignment: CDR1 MNHEY and CDR2 SMNVEV (reference sequence). The CDR3 has 15 amino acids. The CDR3 here is CASSLSIQLNTEAFF. CDR3 DNA sequence: TGTGCCAGCAGTTTATCGATACAGCTGAACACTGAAGCTTTCTTT.

This clonotype came up a few times. The CDR3 region has the DNA TGTGCCAGCAGCCAAGATTGGGGAGGGAACTATGGCTACACCTTC. Its protein product is CASSQDWGGNYGYTF. The chain is built from TRBV3-1 and TRBJ1-2; unclear D gene. The germline CDR1 and CDR2 sequences are LGHDT and YNNKEL (reference sequence). The CDR3 extends over 15 amino acids. With 0 bases removed from V and 2 bases from J, the gap between germline ends came to 10 bases.

The chain links TRBV20-1 to TRBJ2-1, with TRBD2 identical over 11 bases. This CDR3 has 15 amino acids. Germline assignment: CDR1 DFQATT and CDR2 SNEGSKA (reference sequence). Trimming cost V 5 bases and J 0 bases; bases outside gene matches: 3. CDR3 DNA sequence: TGCAGTGCTGGAACTAGCGGGGGCTCCTACAATGAGCAGTTCTTC. It yields the protein CSAGTSGGSYNEQFF.

J is TRBJ2-5 and V is TRBV5-1, with 8 bases that match TRBD2. CDR1 and CDR2 from the germline V gene are SGHRS and YFSETQ. The V gene end was trimmed by 4 bases and the J gene end by 11 bases; junction bases not matched to a gene: 19. The CDR3 runs 16 residues. CDR3 in amino acids: CASSPAYGGAYNEQYF. In nucleotides, the CDR3 is TGCGCCAGCAGCCCCGCGTACGGGGGGGCCTATAATGAGCAGTACTTC.

V is TRBV3-1 and J is TRBJ2-7; TRBD2 matches 8 bases. TRBJ2-4 matches the DNA end more closely, so the J call is doubtful. Germline CDR1 is LGHDT and CDR2 is YNNKEL (reference sequence). The CDR3 spans 15 residues. The chain's CDR3 is CASSPREGLGNIQYF. CDR3 coding DNA: TGTGCCAGCAGCCCTCGGGAGGGGTTGGGGAACATTCAGTACTTC.

The CDR3 protein is CASILRAGVSYNEQFF. In DNA form, the CDR3 reads TGTGCCAGCATCCTGCGAGCGGGAGTCTCCTACAATGAGCAGTTCTTC. The chain joins TRBV7-2 to TRBJ2-1; 8 positions match TRBD2. The germline gives CDR1 SGHTA, CDR2 FQGNSA. The CDR3 covers 16 residues. V shed 7 bases and J 0 bases; nucleotides not matched to a gene: 8.

The chain carries TRBV7-9 and TRBJ2-1, with 10 positions matching TRBD2. The germline V gene has CDR1 SEHNR and CDR2 FQNEAQ (reference sequence). V lost 3 bases, J lost 5 bases, and 1 base stayed unmatched. This CDR3 is 14 amino acids long. DNA for the CDR3: TGTGCCAGCAGCTTTGGACTAGCGGACAATGAGCAGTTCTTC. Translation gives CASSFGLADNEQFF.

This clonotype was detected a few times. The rearrangement joins TRBV12-3 or TRBV12-4 to TRBJ2-1; TRBD1 agrees at 8 bases. J gave up 7 bases and V 6 bases, and 5 bases lay outside the gene matches. This CDR3 has 13 amino acids. CDR3: CASSTGGLNEQFF. The CDR3 DNA reads TGTGCCAGCAGCACAGGGGGTTTGAATGAGCAGTTCTTC.